These 29 T cell receptor beta chains came from one sample sequenced in a study of shared clonotypes between healthy human individuals. The data were produced by immunoSEQ multiplex PCR, yet TCRdb's version contains in-frame clones alone and is incomplete. The profile shows a few million clones, 85% to 95% of them singletons. CD45RO-negative cells were positively selected for CCR7, leaving out terminally differentiated effector memory CD45RA+ cells. Sample: naive CD8+ T cells from PBMCs. The receptors come from a man aged 18 to 29 in good health. Some clones in this sample may be carry-over from other donors' samples.

The chain carries TRBV19 and TRBJ2-7; D is ambiguous. This CDR3 is 15 amino acids long. Trimming stripped 4 bases from V and 0 bases from J, with 13 bases between. CDR1 and CDR2 (germline): LNHDA, SQIVND (reference sequence). This chain's CDR3 is CASSSDGYLSYEQYF. As DNA, the CDR3 is TGTGCCAGTAGTAGCGACGGATACCTCTCCTACGAGCAGTACTTC.

The chain is built from TRBV5-6 and TRBJ2-7; D is uncertain. The CDR3 consists of 12 residues. The V and J ends lost 3 bases and 3 bases respectively, with 7 bases between them. Looked up from germline, CDR1 is SGHDT and CDR2 is YYEEEE. The CDR3 DNA is TGTGCCAGCAGCTGGGGAAACTACGAGCAGTACTTC. It is translated as CASSWGNYEQYF.

The chain combines TRBV6-1 with TRBJ1-5; no definite D call. Trimming took 3 bases from V and 6 from J, leaving 12 bases between them. The V gene's germline CDR1 is MNHNS and CDR2 SASEGT. The CDR3 length is 14 residues. CDR3 loop: CASSERHLAQPQHF. Here the CDR3 DNA reads TGTGCCAGCAGTGAGCGTCACCTGGCTCAGCCCCAGCATTTT.

The chain couples TRBV5-8 to TRBJ2-1; 10 bases map to TRBD1. With V trimmed by 9 bases and J by 3 bases, 3 bases remained unmatched. Germline assignment: CDR1 SGHTS and CDR2 YDEGEE. The CDR3 is 13 amino acids. In DNA form, the CDR3 reads TGTGCCACTAGGACAGGGGGCTACAATGAGCAGTTCTTC. Translation: CATRTGGYNEQFF.

The chain employs TRBV7-9 and TRBJ1-2, with 9 bases identical to TRBD1. CDR1 is SEHNR, CDR2 FQNEAQ, per germline (reference sequence). J lost 8 bases, V lost 5 bases, and 9 bases had no gene match. This CDR3 is built from 14 residues. CDR3: CASSPLDRGRGYTF. DNA of the CDR3: TGTGCCAGCAGCCCCTTGGACAGGGGAAGGGGCTACACCTTC.

This clone was detected once. DNA for the CDR3: TGTGCCAGCAGTTCTCTGGGCCTATCCTACGAGCAGTACTTC. Its translation is CASSSLGLSYEQYF. The rearrangement joins TRBV2 to TRBJ2-7; D not certain. V gave up 5 bases and J gave up 1 base, with 12 bases separating them. The CDR3 runs 14 residues. Looked up from germline, CDR1 is SNHLY and CDR2 is FYNNEI.

This clone has just a few counts. Other DNA sequences from this sample encode an identical CDR3 as well. The genes are TRBV27 and TRBJ2-7, with TRBD1 matching over 8 bases. CDR3 size: 13 residues. The germline CDR1 and CDR2 sequences are MNHEY and SMNVEV (reference sequence). The J segment lost 2 bases and the V segment lost 5 bases, leaving 2 bases of the junction unmatched. The CDR3 spells CASSPGQAYEQYF. In nucleotides, the CDR3 is TGTGCCAGCAGTCCGGGACAGGCCTACGAGCAGTACTTC.

The chain uses TRBV14 and TRBJ2-6; no clear D. V was pared by 0 bases and J by 3 bases, with 9 bases between. Germline lookup yields CDR1 SGHDN and CDR2 FVKESK. This CDR3 region has 16 residues. CDR3 nucleotides: TGTGCCAGCAGCCAAGATCGAGGCATTGGGGCCAACGTCCTGACTTTC. Its translation: CASSQDRGIGANVLTF.

J is TRBJ2-7 and V is TRBV5-4; D possibly uses TRBD1 or TRBD2 (5 bases each). Germline V gives CDR1 SGHNT, CDR2 YYREEE (reference sequence). The V end lost 5 bases, the J end lost 4 bases, and 16 bases lay between the germline ends. This CDR3 comprises 14 residues. DNA of the CDR3: TGTGCCAGCAGTCCCGGGACCTTACTTTACGAGCAGTACTTC. It specifies CASSPGTLLYEQYF.

The V and J genes are TRBV7-9 and TRBJ1-5, with TRBD1 matching 7 bases. Germline V lookup: CDR1 SEHNR, CDR2 FQNEAQ (reference sequence). The CDR3 totals 13 residues. The V and J ends lost 7 bases and 7 bases, in that order; junction bases with no gene match: 7. As DNA, the CDR3 is TGTGCCAGCACCGAGGGGGCGGAACAGCCCCAGCATTTT. It yields the protein CASTEGAEQPQHF.

The CDR3: CASSLRDPGETQYF. Written as DNA, the CDR3 is TGTGCCAGCAGTCTCCGGGACCCGGGGGAGACCCAGTACTTC. The chain employs TRBV27 and TRBJ2-5, with D perhaps assigned TRBD1 or TRBD2 (5 bases each). The V gene lost 5 bases and the J gene lost 5 bases, with 15 bases spanning the gap. The CDR3 has 14 amino acids. Germline values: CDR1 MNHEY, CDR2 SMNVEV (reference sequence).

This clone is a singleton in its sample. This sequence joins TRBV4-3 and TRBJ2-1, with 8 bases matching TRBD2. J gave up 7 bases and V 4 bases, and 9 bases lay outside the gene matches. Per the germline V gene, CDR1 is LGHNA and CDR2 is YSLEER. This CDR3 spans 15 amino acids. In DNA, the CDR3 is TGCGCCAGCAGCCCGGGACTAGGAAGCGTGAATGAGCAGTTCTTC. As protein: CASSPGLGSVNEQFF.

The chain recombines TRBV27 with TRBJ1-2, with D tentatively TRBD1 (5 bases). Germline CDR1 reads MNHEY; CDR2 reads SMNVEV (reference sequence). The V and J ends lost 8 bases and 4 bases respectively, with 11 bases between them. This CDR3 comprises 12 residues. For the CDR3, the DNA is TGTGCCAGCGCCGACAGAGGCTATGGCTACACCTTC. It specifies CASADRGYGYTF.

This chain connects TRBV7-6 to TRBJ1-5, with TRBD1 identical over 7 bases. Germline CDR1 reads SGHVS; CDR2 reads FNYEAQ. CDR3 length: 18 residues. The V segment lost 1 base and the J segment 4 bases; nucleotides outside the gene matches: 13. Here the CDR3 reads CASSLGRGGRDSNQPQHF. The CDR3 nucleotides read TGTGCCAGCAGCTTAGGTCGAGGGGGCAGGGACTCAAATCAGCCCCAGCATTTT.

The chain couples TRBV6-5 to TRBJ2-6; the D is unclear. The CDR3 is 15 residues long. Germline loops: CDR1 MNHEY, CDR2 SVGAGI. Trimming pared 6 bases from V and 0 bases from J, leaving 9 bases between. CDR3 nucleotides: TGTGCCAGCAGCCCCAGCCTCTCTGGGGCCAACGTCCTGACTTTC. As protein: CASSPSLSGANVLTF.

The chain carries TRBV2 and TRBJ2-2, with D perhaps TRBD1 or TRBD2 (5 bases each). V gave up 3 bases and J gave up 5 bases, with 13 bases separating them. The germline CDR1 and CDR2 sequences are SNHLY and FYNNEI. The CDR3 totals 15 residues. DNA for the CDR3: TGTGCCAGCAGTGACCAGGGAGTATGGACCGGGGAGCTGTTTTTT. This encodes CASSDQGVWTGELFF.

V and J are TRBV7-6 and TRBJ2-2; 12 bases are shared with TRBD2. Germline V gene sequence: CDR1 SGHVS, CDR2 FNYEAQ. After removal of 0 bases from V and 4 bases from J, the junction contained 9 bases not matched to a gene. This CDR3 is 19 amino acids long. This CDR3 is CASSLAKYPSGRATGELFF. The CDR3 region has the DNA TGTGCCAGCAGCTTAGCGAAGTACCCTAGCGGGAGGGCCACCGGGGAGCTGTTTTTT.

The chain employs TRBV7-7 and TRBJ2-1; tentatively, D is TRBD1 (5 bases). V gave up 3 bases and J gave up 7 bases, with 13 bases separating them. The CDR3 spans 14 residues. Germline-derived CDR1 and CDR2 are SSHAT and FNYEAQ (reference sequence). CDR3 coding DNA: TGTGCCAGCAGCTTTTTGAGTGGGGCAAATGAGCAGTTCTTC. Translating it yields CASSFLSGANEQFF.

V is TRBV4-1 and J is TRBJ2-1; 10 bases are shared with TRBD1. V lost 4 bases, J lost 7 bases, and 7 bases stayed unmatched. The CDR3 length is 15 residues. The germline V gene has CDR1 MGHRA and CDR2 YSYEKL. The CDR3 bases are TGCGCCAGCAGCCCAGACAGGGGGCGAACAAATGAGCAGTTCTTC. It encodes CASSPDRGRTNEQFF.

The genes are TRBV4-3 and TRBJ2-7; TRBD2 matches at 9 bases. CDR1 is LGHNA and CDR2 is YSLEER in the germline V gene. V shed 3 bases and J 6 bases; nucleotides not matched to a gene: 6. The CDR3 has 14 residues. CDR3 sequence (DNA): TGCGCCAGCAGCCACTCAGGGACTAGCCCCGAGCAGTACTTC. It is translated as CASSHSGTSPEQYF.

V gene TRBV7-2 combines with J gene TRBJ2-7; 7 nucleotides align to TRBD1. The CDR3 has 15 amino acids. The germline V gene encodes CDR1 SGHTA and CDR2 FQGNSA. V gave up 4 bases and J gave up 5 bases; unmatched junction bases: 11. The CDR3 region is CASSSDRVKGHEQYF. For the CDR3, the DNA is TGTGCCAGCAGCTCCGACAGGGTTAAGGGACACGAGCAGTACTTC.

The J gene is TRBJ2-7, the V gene TRBV29-1, with unresolved D. Germline V gene lookup returns CDR1 SQVTM and CDR2 ANQGSEA. The CDR3 has 10 residues. Deletions cut 5 bases from V and 2 bases from J, with 4 bases between. In DNA form, the CDR3 reads TGCAGCGTTATGACCTACGAGCAGTACTTC. Its protein is CSVMTYEQYF.

In its sample, this clone was seen once. The gene calls are TRBV6-5 and TRBJ2-2, with D tentatively TRBD2 (5 bases). Germline V gene sequence: CDR1 MNHEY, CDR2 SVGAGI. V was trimmed by 3 bases and J by 6 bases, leaving 8 bases between them. This CDR3 contains 13 residues. The CDR3 bases are TGTGCCAGCAGTTATTGGGAGCCCGGGGAGCTGTTTTTT. Protein sequence: CASSYWEPGELFF.

V usage is TRBV4-1 and J usage is TRBJ2-1; the D is unclear. V dropped 1 base and J dropped 2 bases, with 6 bases sitting between them. The CDR3 has 14 residues. Germline-derived CDR1 and CDR2 are MGHRA and YSYEKL. CDR3: CASSQVHPYNEQFF. The CDR3 DNA follows: TGCGCCAGCAGCCAAGTTCACCCCTACAATGAGCAGTTCTTC.

The J gene is TRBJ1-1, the V gene TRBV19; TRBD1 is a possible D gene (6 bases). CDR3 size: 14 residues. Germline values: CDR1 LNHDA, CDR2 SQIVND (reference sequence). Trimming cost V 4 bases and J 3 bases, with 12 bases left between them. CDR3 loop: CASSTLDSYTEAFF. CDR3 nucleotides: TGTGCCAGTAGTACCCTGGACAGCTACACTGAAGCTTTCTTT.

The chain links TRBV11-2 to TRBJ2-7; tentatively, D is TRBD2 (5 bases). The germline V gene has CDR1 SGHAT and CDR2 FQNNGV. With 3 bases removed from V and 3 bases from J, the gap between germline ends came to 12 bases. This CDR3 comprises 14 residues. This CDR3 is CASSLRLTFYEQYF. The CDR3 nucleotides read TGTGCCAGCAGCTTGAGACTAACCTTCTACGAGCAGTACTTC.

V is TRBV5-4 and J is TRBJ2-7, with TRBD2 matching 7 bases. Unmatched junction bases numbered 8, after V lost 1 base and J lost 4 bases. Germline V CDR1 and CDR2: SGHNT, YYREEE (reference sequence). The CDR3 sequence is 15 residues long. CDR3: CASSLKREETYEQYF. CDR3 in DNA: TGTGCCAGCAGCTTGAAACGGGAGGAAACGTACGAGCAGTACTTC.

In its sample, this clone was seen once. The genes are TRBV28 and TRBJ2-2; 8 bases are shared with TRBD1. The CDR3 has 14 residues. Germline lookup yields CDR1 MDHEN and CDR2 SYDVKM. V gave up 11 bases and J gave up 6 bases; unmatched junction bases: 11. CDR3 nucleotide sequence: TGTGCCGCAGGGGGCCGGACAGGGCCCGGGGAGCTGTTTTTT. Translation: CAAGGRTGPGELFF.

The chain employs TRBV7-9 and TRBJ2-5; D remains unclear. The tail of the sequence fits TRBJ2-7 better, so the J call may be wrong. The length of the CDR3 is 11 residues. Germline assignment: CDR1 SEHNR and CDR2 FQNEAQ (reference sequence). The CDR3 protein is CASTNQYEQYF. CDR3 DNA: TGTGCCAGCACCAACCAATACGAGCAGTACTTC.